The clone carrying this T cell receptor (beta chain) has only one observation. The antigen is unknown. The CDR3 extends over 13 amino acids. Germline V gene data show CDR1 as SGHTA and CDR2 as FQGNSA. With 2 bases removed from V and 3 bases from J, the gap between germline ends came to 8 bases. The sample is drawn from a study of cytomegalovirus exposure and HLA in healthy donors. Study-wide findings and caveats: Data from an earlier analysis indicated that most TCR beta V segments were productive either about 90% or about 30% of the time. With further analysis later on, most CMV-associated TCR beta chains appeared HLA-restricted.

PCR involved 60 Vbeta and 13 Jbeta primers. Using immunoSEQ multiplex PCR, the repertoire was profiled, and TCRdb retains in-frame clones only, with some absent. This sample carries around 140,000 clones, approximately 80% of them seen once, and the ten largest clones take about 4.4%. The source material was PBMCs. This sequence was found in a man aged 40-55 years in good health and CMV-seronegative. The chain employs TRBV7-2 and TRBJ2-7; D remains unclear. The CDR3 DNA is TGTGCCAGCAGCTTAAACCGGGTCTACGAGCAGTACTTC. Translation: CASSLNRVYEQYF.